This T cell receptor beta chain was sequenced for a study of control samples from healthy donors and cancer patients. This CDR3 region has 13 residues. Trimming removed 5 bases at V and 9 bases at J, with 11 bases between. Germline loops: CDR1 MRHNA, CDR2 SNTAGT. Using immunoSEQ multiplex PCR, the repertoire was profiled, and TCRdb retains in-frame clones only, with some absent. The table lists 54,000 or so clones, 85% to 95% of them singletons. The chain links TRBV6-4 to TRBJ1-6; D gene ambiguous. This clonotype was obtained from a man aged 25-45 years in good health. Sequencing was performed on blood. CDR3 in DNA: TGTGCCAGCAGTATCTCCCGGGGTTCACCCCTCCACTTT. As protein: CASSISRGSPLHF.